These 24 T cell receptor beta chains originate from one sample sequenced in a study of T-cell memory formation after mild COVID-19. TCRdb reprocessed the 5' RACE reads via MiXCR and lists one record per CDR3 protein. The top ten clones hold 22% of a sample with 250,000 to 350,000 distinct CDR3 sequences, around 15% of them seen once. Sequences were obtained from PBMCs or a T cell subset sorted from them (not recorded which). These receptor sequences come from a man aged 18 to 30 who had mild COVID-19 (a few samples of this study predate the infection). Cell type and time point are not known.

The chain links TRBV4-1 to TRBJ2-7; D not certain. With 0 bases removed from V and 1 base from J, the gap between germline ends came to 7 bases. Germline V lookup: CDR1 MGHRA, CDR2 YSYEKL. The CDR3 is made up of 14 amino acids. CDR3 amino acids: CASSQEFGSYEQYF. The CDR3 region has the DNA TGCGCCAGCAGCCAAGAATTCGGATCCTACGAGCAGTACTTC.

The table lists this clonotype with a few counts. This chain joins TRBV6-1 and TRBJ2-3; 8 bases align to TRBD2. This CDR3 is built from 17 residues. The J segment lost 1 base and the V segment lost 2 bases, leaving 8 bases of the junction unmatched. CDR1 MNHNS and CDR2 SASEGT come from the germline V gene. CDR3 amino acids: CASSERRNGRGTDTQYF. The DNA for the CDR3 is TGTGCCAGCAGTGAACGACGGAACGGGAGGGGCACAGATACGCAGTATTTT.

This chain connects TRBV4-1 to TRBJ2-3; 14 bases are a match to TRBD2. After removal of 4 bases from V and 1 base from J, the junction contained 1 base not matched to a gene. Germline values: CDR1 MGHRA, CDR2 YSYEKL. This CDR3 has 16 residues. The chain's CDR3 is CASSRTSGGRTDTQYF. For the CDR3, the DNA is TGCGCCAGCAGCCGGACTAGCGGGGGGCGCACAGATACGCAGTATTTT.

This rearrangement joins TRBV7-2 to TRBJ1-2, with 7 bases matching TRBD1. The CDR3 is made up of 15 amino acids. Germline V gives CDR1 SGHTA, CDR2 FQGNSA. J gave up 7 bases and V 4 bases, and 12 bases lay outside the gene matches. The CDR3 sequence: CASSSRPRQGPGYTF. As DNA, the CDR3 is TGTGCCAGCAGCTCACGCCCTAGACAGGGACCTGGCTACACCTTC.

This clonotype was seen ten or more times. The rearrangement joins TRBV5-1 to TRBJ2-2; possibly TRBD1 for D (6 bases). The CDR3 is 14 residues long. Trimming shortened V by 4 bases and J by 4 bases, and 11 bases separated the two germline ends. Germline V gives CDR1 SGHRS, CDR2 YFSETQ. CDR3 region: CASSGADSTGELFF. CDR3 DNA: TGCGCCAGCAGCGGGGCGGACAGCACCGGGGAGCTGTTTTTT.

The chain carries TRBV7-6 and TRBJ2-7, with D perhaps matching TRBD1 (5 bases). CDR3 length equals 14 residues. Germline V CDR1 and CDR2: SGHVS, FNYEAQ. Trimming left V 1 base short and J 6 bases short, with 13 bases between. CDR3 protein: CASSLEAQGIEQYF. Here the CDR3 DNA reads TGTGCCAGCAGCTTAGAGGCCCAGGGTATCGAGCAGTACTTC.

DNA for the CDR3: TGCAGTGCTATCGAGTACAATGAGCAGTTCTTC. Its protein is CSAIEYNEQFF. V and J are TRBV20-1 and TRBJ2-1; D is uncertain. The CDR3 length is 11 residues. CDR1 is DFQATT, CDR2 SNEGSKA, per germline (reference sequence). The V end lost 4 bases, the J end lost 4 bases, and 5 bases lay between the germline ends.

This clonotype turned up a few times. The chain couples TRBV11-3 to TRBJ2-1, with D perhaps TRBD1 or TRBD2 (5 bases each). Germline V gene data show CDR1 as SGHNT and CDR2 as YENEEA. Trimming took off 4 bases at V and 0 bases at J, with 10 bases between the two ends. There are 15 residues in the CDR3. The CDR3 DNA reads TGTGCCAGCAGCTCAGAGGGGAGCTCCTACAATGAGCAGTTCTTC. Protein product: CASSSEGSSYNEQFF.

This clonotype has only a few counts. The CDR3 loop is CSARGPPGLAGPSYNEQFF. Here the CDR3 DNA reads TGCAGTGCTAGAGGCCCTCCGGGACTAGCGGGACCCTCCTACAATGAGCAGTTCTTC. The J gene is TRBJ2-1, the V gene TRBV20-1, with TRBD2 identical over 13 bases. V was clipped by 1 base and J by 0 bases; unmatched bases: 9. CDR3 length: 19 residues. CDR1 and CDR2 (germline): DFQATT, SNEGSKA (reference sequence).

V and J are TRBV4-1 and TRBJ2-7; D might be TRBD2 (6 bases). The V and J ends lost 2 bases and 7 bases respectively, with 15 bases between them. Germline values: CDR1 MGHRA, CDR2 YSYEKL. There are 14 residues in the CDR3. CDR3 loop: CASSQMDYGVEQYF. CDR3 DNA: TGCGCCAGCAGCCAAATGGACTACGGAGTGGAGCAGTACTTC.

Only a few counts were recorded for this clonotype. The chain couples TRBV6-5 to TRBJ2-3; 7 bases match TRBD1. There are 15 residues in the CDR3. J gave up 3 bases and V 5 bases, and 8 bases lay outside the gene matches. The germline V gene has CDR1 MNHEY and CDR2 SVGAGI. The CDR3 is CASSTRGYLTDTQYF. The CDR3 DNA sequence: TGTGCCAGCAGTACCAGGGGGTATTTAACAGATACGCAGTATTTT.

This clonotype appeared a few times. V gene TRBV5-1 combines with J gene TRBJ2-1, with D possibly TRBD2 on 5 matching bases. Trimming cost V 4 bases and J 8 bases, with 19 bases left between them. This CDR3 is 15 amino acids long. The germline CDR1 and CDR2 sequences are SGHRS and YFSETQ. The chain's CDR3 is CASSLAPGPDHEQFF. CDR3 DNA: TGCGCCAGCAGCCTAGCCCCCGGCCCGGACCATGAGCAGTTCTTC.

The gene calls are TRBV20-1 and TRBJ2-1; maybe TRBD2 (6 bases). The germline V gene encodes CDR1 DFQATT and CDR2 SNEGSKA (reference sequence). The CDR3 is made up of 13 amino acids. The V and J ends lost 4 bases and 3 bases respectively, with 10 bases between them. The CDR3 DNA is TGCAGTGCTATCGCGGGGAACTACAATGAGCAGTTCTTC. Translation gives CSAIAGNYNEQFF.

This clonotype has only a few counts. V is TRBV9 and J is TRBJ1-3, with D possibly being TRBD1 (5 bases). This CDR3 contains 16 residues. The V and J ends lost 0 bases and 1 base respectively, with 11 bases between them. Germline CDR1 reads SGDLS; CDR2 reads YYNGEE. DNA for the CDR3: TGTGCCAGCAGCGTAGCTAATCCAGGGTCTGGAAACACCATATATTTT. This gives the protein CASSVANPGSGNTIYF.

This chain connects TRBV4-2 to TRBJ2-3; 12 bases match TRBD2. Germline CDR1 reads LGHNA; CDR2 reads YNFKEQ. The CDR3 has 18 residues. Losses at the gene ends were 1 base for V and 0 bases for J; bases not matched to a gene: 5. The CDR3 here is CASSQAVLAGGSTDTQYF. In DNA form, the CDR3 reads TGTGCCAGCAGCCAAGCGGTCCTAGCGGGGGGGAGCACAGATACGCAGTATTTT.

The V call is TRBV28, the J call TRBJ1-5; no firm D call. The CDR3 is 15 residues long. CDR1 is MDHEN, CDR2 SYDVKM, per germline. Trimming stripped 6 bases from V and 0 bases from J, with 12 bases between. The CDR3 region is CASSPIRYSNQPQHF. The CDR3 coding sequence is TGTGCCAGCAGCCCAATACGCTATAGCAATCAGCCCCAGCATTTT.

In its sample, this clonotype was seen a few times. This sequence joins TRBV7-2 and TRBJ2-5; the match to TRBD2 covers 7 bases. J gave up 5 bases and V 2 bases, and 8 bases lay outside the gene matches. CDR3 size: 15 residues. Germline V CDR1 and CDR2: SGHTA, FQGNSA. This CDR3 reads CASSLSGGIWETQYF. The CDR3 coding sequence is TGTGCCAGCAGCTTATCCGGGGGGATTTGGGAGACCCAGTACTTC.

This clonotype turned up a few times. This chain links TRBV28 with TRBJ1-1; no clear D. Germline lookup yields CDR1 MDHEN and CDR2 SYDVKM. This CDR3 has 11 residues. V was trimmed by 2 bases and J by 11 bases, leaving 9 bases between them. The CDR3: CASSLRMVAFF. DNA for the CDR3: TGTGCCAGCAGTTTAAGGATGGTGGCTTTCTTT.

This clonotype came up many times. The chain recombines TRBV12-3 or TRBV12-4 with TRBJ1-5, with D tentatively TRBD1 (5 bases). Trimming shortened V by 11 bases and J by 3 bases, and 17 bases separated the two germline ends. The CDR3 length is 14 residues. CDR3 region: CASSGGWNNQPQHF. As DNA, the CDR3 is TGTGCCTCCTCGGGGGGTTGGAACAATCAGCCCCAGCATTTT.

This clonotype was found many times. The chain links TRBV4-3 to TRBJ2-3; no definite D call. Trimming took off 0 bases at V and 2 bases at J, with 9 bases between the two ends. Per germline, CDR1 LGHNA and CDR2 YSLEER. The CDR3 runs to 15 residues. CDR3 sequence reads: CASSQEPQDTDTQYF. The CDR3 DNA sequence: TGCGCCAGCAGCCAAGAACCCCAGGACACAGATACGCAGTATTTT.

In its sample, this clonotype was seen a few times. The chain couples TRBV15 to TRBJ2-6; D gene ambiguous. The germline CDR1 and CDR2 sequences are LNHNV and YYDKDF (reference sequence). The CDR3 covers 14 residues. V was trimmed by 4 bases and J by 4 bases, leaving 8 bases between them. The CDR3 here is CATSNPAGANVLTF. Written as DNA, the CDR3 is TGTGCCACCAGCAACCCGGCGGGGGCCAACGTCCTGACTTTC.

This clonotype was picked up many times. V and J are TRBV9 and TRBJ2-6; D gene uncertain. The V end lost 3 bases, the J end lost 0 bases, and 10 bases lay between the germline ends. This CDR3 has 16 residues. Germline V gene lookup returns CDR1 SGDLS and CDR2 YYNGEE. As DNA, the CDR3 is TGTGCCAGCAGCGCAGCATTAAGCTCTGGGGCCAACGTCCTGACTTTC. Translating gives CASSAALSSGANVLTF.

This clonotype was observed a few times. The chain is built from TRBV7-9 and TRBJ1-6; D not resolved. This CDR3 is built from 13 residues. Looked up from germline, CDR1 is SEHNR and CDR2 is FQNEAQ (reference sequence). With 11 bases removed from V and 10 bases from J, the gap between germline ends came to 18 bases. Here the CDR3 DNA reads TGTGCCTCGCGGAATGGGGTGGGATCACCCCTCCACTTT. It is translated as CASRNGVGSPLHF.

The V and J genes are TRBV10-3 and TRBJ2-2; TRBD2 aligns across 8 bases. Germline V gene data show CDR1 as ENHRY and CDR2 as SYGVKD. The CDR3 length is 17 residues. J lost 3 bases, V lost 6 bases, and 12 bases had no gene match. As DNA, the CDR3 is TGTGCCATCAGGCCGGGACTAGGTGGATCGGACACCGGGGAGCTGTTTTTT. Protein: CAIRPGLGGSDTGELFF.